In this sample, the clone carrying this T cell receptor beta chain turned up a few times. What it binds is not known. Documented treatment: 15 to 20 received Ad26.COV2.S at low or high dose, single or two shots; about 5 received placebo; per-sample allocation not given. Repertoires come from day 63 after the first vaccine or placebo injection. Per the germline V gene, CDR1 is GTSNPN and CDR2 is SVGIG (reference sequence). With 5 bases removed from V and 7 bases from J, the gap between germline ends came to 15 bases. The CDR3 consists of 14 residues. The source of the sample is a study of Ad26.COV2.S vaccination and SARS-CoV-2 variants. Looking at the study overall: Ad26.COV2.S shots went into the muscle once or twice, 56 days apart.

Libraries were prepared by immunoSEQ multiplex PCR; TCRdb keeps only in-frame clonotypes and omits some of them. There are about 430,000 clones in the sample; over 75% occur only once, and less than 15% lies in the top ten. Study findings and constraints: People who got the vaccine or the placebo had similar non-spike TCR breadth. Placebo recipients showed lower spike-specific TCR breadth than vaccinees.

This chain joins TRBV30 and TRBJ1-6; a weak D match, TRBD1 (5 bases). The origin of this receptor is a person between 18 and 59 years old who received the Ad26.COV2.S COVID-19 vaccine or a placebo. The starting material was peripheral blood, obtained in a trial of Ad26.COV2.S vaccine versus placebo. The CDR3 DNA is TGTGCCTGGGCCAGAGGGGATGGGAATTCACCCCTCCACTTT. It translates to CAWARGDGNSPLHF. Full variable domain (missing parts from reference TRBV30 and TRBJ1-6): SQTIHQWPATLVQPVGSPLSLECTVEGTSNPNLYWYRQAAGRGLQLLFYSVGIGQISSEVPQNLSASRPQDRQFILSSKKLLLSDSGFYLCAWARGDGNSPLHFGNGTRLTVT.